These 19 T cell receptor beta chains originate from one sample sequenced in a study of blood T cell repertoires in COVID-19. Assay: immunoSEQ multiplex PCR; the TCRdb copy retains only in-frame clones and omits some. The sample lists 100,000 to 150,000 clones; 84% were seen once. Sequencing input: peripheral blood. Receptor source: a woman younger than 45 who had recovered from COVID-19.

The chain uses TRBV12-3 or TRBV12-4 and TRBJ2-7; TRBD2 is a possible D gene (5 bases). The CDR3 loop spans 12 amino acids. Trimming cost V 2 bases and J 7 bases, with 9 bases left between them. CDR3: CASSLNRREQYF. As DNA, the CDR3 is TGTGCCAGCAGTTTAAATCGGAGGGAGCAGTACTTC.

The genes are TRBV5-1 and TRBJ2-2; D possibly corresponds to TRBD2 (5 bases). The V and J ends lost 4 bases and 0 bases respectively, with 13 bases between them. The germline CDR1 and CDR2 sequences are SGHRS and YFSETQ. The length of the CDR3 is 16 residues. The CDR3 DNA follows: TGCGCCAGCAGCCGAGCCGAGACTACGAACACCGGGGAGCTGTTTTTT. Translated, it gives CASSRAETTNTGELFF.

This chain connects TRBV4-2 to TRBJ1-4; tentative D call: TRBD1 (5 bases). V was shortened by 5 bases and J by 0 bases, with 10 bases between the two germline ends. The CDR3 runs 15 residues. The V gene's germline CDR1 is LGHNA and CDR2 YNFKEQ. The DNA of the CDR3 is TGTGCCAGCAGCAAGGAGACAGCAACTAATGAAAAACTGTTTTTT. Translating it yields CASSKETATNEKLFF.

The V and J genes are TRBV7-8 and TRBJ2-7; 11 bases are a match to TRBD2. Germline V gene data show CDR1 as SGHVS and CDR2 as FQNEAQ. This CDR3 region has 15 residues. J was trimmed by 5 bases and V by 3 bases; bases with no gene match: 6. The CDR3 protein is CASSLALAGGNEQYF. CDR3 bases: TGTGCCAGCAGCTTGGCTCTAGCGGGGGGAAACGAGCAGTACTTC. Complete variable domain (other parts from reference TRBV7-8 and TRBJ2-7): GAGVSQSPRYKVAKRGQDVALRCDPISGHVSLFWYQQALGQGPEFLTYFQNEAQLDKSGLPSDRFFAERPEGSVSTLKIQRTQQEDSAVYLCASSLALAGGNEQYFGPGTRLTVT.

J is TRBJ2-7 and V is TRBV6-6; 8 bases match TRBD2. The CDR3 spans 12 residues. CDR1 MNHNY and CDR2 SVGAGI come from the germline V gene (reference sequence). The trim removed 6 bases at V and 3 bases at J, leaving 1 base unmatched. CDR3 amino acids: CASRTSDYEQYF. CDR3 nucleotide sequence: TGTGCCAGCAGGACTAGCGACTACGAGCAGTACTTC.

The chain uses TRBV30 and TRBJ1-6; possibly TRBD1 for D (5 bases). The CDR3 spans 14 residues. Germline CDR1 reads GTSNPN; CDR2 reads SVGIG (reference sequence). Trimming removed 4 bases from V and 1 base from J, with 8 bases in between. CDR3 nucleotide sequence: TGTGCCTGGAACGGGGGGTCCTATAATTCACCCCTCCACTTT. Translation gives CAWNGGSYNSPLHF.

This rearrangement joins TRBV3-1 (or the pseudogene TRBV3-2) to TRBJ1-2; perhaps TRBD1 as D (6 bases). Germline values: CDR1 LGHDT, CDR2 YNNKEL (reference sequence). This CDR3 region has 16 residues. The V end was cut by 2 bases, the J end by 6 bases, with 19 bases between. In nucleotides, the CDR3 is TGTGCCAGCAGCCAAAGGGACCTCGGGGACATCGATGGCTACACCTTC. It is translated as CASSQRDLGDIDGYTF.

This chain links TRBV9 with TRBJ2-2; perhaps TRBD2 as D (6 bases). Germline CDR1 is SGDLS and CDR2 is YYNGEE. V gave up 10 bases and J gave up 2 bases, with 18 bases separating them. This CDR3 comprises 15 residues. CDR3 DNA: TGTGCCTCCCAACGGGGCGGGGAAAACACCGGGGAGCTGTTTTTT. Amino acids: CASQRGGENTGELFF.

The rearrangement links TRBV27 to TRBJ2-5; weak D call: TRBD1 (6 bases). V was pared by 2 bases and J by 6 bases, with 10 bases between. The CDR3 extends over 13 amino acids. Per the germline V gene, CDR1 is MNHEY and CDR2 is SMNVEV (reference sequence). DNA of the CDR3: TGTGCCAGCAGTTTAGGCCAGGGGAAGACCCAGTACTTC. This codes for CASSLGQGKTQYF.

Only a few counts were recorded for this clone. The chain links TRBV7-9 to TRBJ1-4; D remains unclear. The CDR3 has 13 residues. With 5 bases removed from V and 7 bases from J, the gap between germline ends came to 11 bases. From germline, CDR1 is SEHNR and CDR2 FQNEAQ (reference sequence). The CDR3 DNA reads as TGTGCCAGCAGCCAACTCGCGGGTGAAAAACTGTTTTTT. Amino acid sequence: CASSQLAGEKLFF.

The chain links TRBV25-1 to TRBJ1-1, with D hard to call. With 3 bases removed from V and 1 base from J, the gap between germline ends came to 12 bases. Germline CDR1 reads MGHDK; CDR2 reads SYGVNS. The CDR3 loop spans 15 amino acids. DNA for the CDR3: TGTGCCAGCAGTGAGTATGGCGGGAAGAACACTGAAGCTTTCTTT. Translated: CASSEYGGKNTEAFF.

The chain combines TRBV5-5 with TRBJ1-6; TRBD1 agrees at 7 bases. The V segment lost 0 bases and the J segment 4 bases; nucleotides outside the gene matches: 4. The V gene's germline CDR1 is SGHKS and CDR2 YYEKEE (reference sequence). The CDR3 has 16 amino acids. The CDR3 DNA reads as TGTGCCAGCAGCTTGGGGGCGACAGGGTATAATTCACCCCTCCACTTT. This gives the protein CASSLGATGYNSPLHF.

The V and J genes are TRBV28 and TRBJ2-7; 14 bases are shared with TRBD2. This CDR3 comprises 16 residues. Germline V gene sequence: CDR1 MDHEN, CDR2 SYDVKM. The V segment lost 3 bases and the J segment 0 bases; nucleotides outside the gene matches: 1. Written as DNA, the CDR3 is TGTGCCAGCAGTTTCGGACTAGCGGGAGGCTCCTACGAGCAGTACTTC. It translates to CASSFGLAGGSYEQYF.

The chain combines TRBV5-1 with TRBJ2-3; a weak D match, TRBD2 (5 bases). The CDR3 sequence is 17 residues long. In germline, CDR1 is SGHRS, CDR2 YFSETQ. V was clipped by 2 bases and J by 0 bases, with 16 bases between them. The CDR3 here is CASSFLGVSSSTDTQYF. DNA of the CDR3: TGCGCCAGCAGCTTCCTCGGGGTTAGTTCTAGCACAGATACGCAGTATTTT.

The gene calls are TRBV6-5 and TRBJ2-7; the match to TRBD1 covers 7 bases. The CDR3 contains 13 residues. CDR1 is MNHEY, CDR2 SVGAGI, per germline. The ends lost 4 bases at V and 3 bases at J; junction bases unmatched: 3. This CDR3 is CASSSGTDYEQYF. In DNA, the CDR3 is TGTGCCAGCAGTTCCGGGACAGACTACGAGCAGTACTTC.

The V gene is TRBV2, the J gene TRBJ2-3; D unclear. The germline V gene has CDR1 SNHLY and CDR2 FYNNEI. The CDR3 is 14 amino acids. Trimming shortened V by 4 bases and J by 4 bases, and 12 bases separated the two germline ends. CDR3 nucleotides: TGTGCCAGCAGTGTGTACGCAGTTTCAGATACGCAGTATTTT. Protein sequence: CASSVYAVSDTQYF.

The genes are TRBV9 and TRBJ1-5, with 7 nucleotides matching TRBD1. Germline V gives CDR1 SGDLS, CDR2 YYNGEE. Losses at the gene ends were 0 bases for V and 2 bases for J; bases not matched to a gene: 2. The length of the CDR3 is 15 residues. CDR3 protein: CASSVGGQGNQPQHF. For the CDR3, the DNA is TGTGCCAGCAGCGTAGGAGGACAGGGCAATCAGCCCCAGCATTTT. Complete variable domain (other parts from reference TRBV9 and TRBJ1-5): DSGVTQTPKHLITATGQRVTLRCSPRSGDLSVYWYQQSLDQGLQFLIQYYNGEERAKGNILERFSAQQFPDLHSELNLSSLELGDSALYFCASSVGGQGNQPQHFGDGTRLSIL.

CDR3 amino acids: CSVVFPLDELARNEYGSSYNEQFF. DNA of the CDR3: TGCAGCGTTGTGTTCCCGCTCGACGAACTAGCGAGAAATGAGTACGGGAGCTCCTACAATGAGCAGTTCTTC. This chain uses TRBV29-1 with TRBJ2-1, with TRBD2 matching 7 bases. Looked up from germline, CDR1 is SQVTM and CDR2 is ANQGSEA. The CDR3 has 24 residues. V shed 4 bases, J shed 0 bases, and the junction held 33 bases outside the gene matches.

This rearrangement joins TRBV5-1 to TRBJ1-5, with TRBD1 identical over 8 bases. The CDR3 runs to 15 residues. The ends lost 4 bases at V and 5 bases at J; junction bases unmatched: 8. The V gene's germline CDR1 is SGHRS and CDR2 YFSETQ. As DNA, the CDR3 is TGCGCCAGCAGCCCCCAGGGGGCCCGGGATCAGCCCCAGCATTTT. As protein: CASSPQGARDQPQHF.